What follows is one T cell receptor (beta chain) and its context. CDR3 length: 18 residues. Germline V gives CDR1 MGHRA, CDR2 YSYEKL. Trimming cost V 0 bases and J 0 bases, with 15 bases left between them. This sample is part of a study of PD-1 blockade in mismatch repair-deficient tumors. Clones were read by immunoSEQ multiplex PCR, and TCRdb kept only the in-frame ones, dropping some. The sample lists tens of thousands of clones, over 75% seen once, with just over 2.5% in the top ten. The receptor was isolated from an adult with mismatch repair-deficient cancer. The chain combines TRBV4-1 with TRBJ2-4; D remains ambiguous. The sample in question was peripheral blood, obtained 12 weeks after starting pembrolizumab. CDR3 sequence reads: CASSQDWVRRLAKNIQYF. The CDR3 DNA follows: TGCGCCAGCAGCCAAGACTGGGTGCGGAGACTAGCCAAAAACATTCAGTACTTC.